The T cell receptor (beta chain) described here comes from a study of T cell changes during pregnancy in multiple sclerosis. This clone was seen just once. The repertoire was sequenced with immunoSEQ multiplex PCR; TCRdb's copy has only in-frame clones and lacks some. Of approximately 130,000 clones listed, around 97% were seen once; the top ten hold around 0.4%. After removal of 6 bases from V and 7 bases from J, the junction contained 9 bases not matched to a gene. This CDR3 has 14 amino acids. The germline V gene has CDR1 MNHEY and CDR2 SMNVEV (reference sequence). The source is a female donor with multiple sclerosis, enrolled in a pregnancy study. Specimen: peripheral blood, collected after pregnancy. The chain links TRBV27 to TRBJ1-1; 9 bases agree with TRBD1. CDR3 in amino acids: CASSRGTGLNEAFF. DNA of the CDR3: TGTGCCAGCAGCCGAGGGACAGGGTTGAATGAAGCTTTCTTT.